A single sample gave rise to the 20 T cell receptor beta chains below, sequenced in a study of siplizumab effects on memory and regulatory T cells. The table came from immunoSEQ multiplex PCR; TCRdb's copy has only in-frame clones and leaves some out. The table includes more than 85,000 clones, 92% detected once. The source material was Tregs sorted from blood. Every receptor here comes from a human donor in good health.

This clone was detected once. The chain employs TRBV7-2 and TRBJ2-3; D is unclear. V shed 6 bases and J shed 3 bases, with 7 bases lying between them. The CDR3 loop spans 12 amino acids. The germline CDR1 and CDR2 sequences are SGHTA and FQGNSA. The CDR3 sequence: CASSLGTDTQYF. In DNA, the CDR3 is TGTGCCAGCAGTCTAGGGACAGATACGCAGTATTTT.

CDR3 residues: CASSDRRLEGVHEQFF. In DNA form, the CDR3 reads TGTGCCAGCAGTGATAGGAGACTAGAAGGAGTCCATGAGCAGTTCTTC. This chain links TRBV2 with TRBJ2-1; perhaps TRBD2 as D (6 bases). The ends were cut back, 3 bases at V and 8 bases at J, with 20 bases in the middle. There are 16 residues in the CDR3. CDR1 and CDR2 (germline): SNHLY, FYNNEI.

The CDR3 loop reads CASIGSRRWQPQHF. In nucleotides, the CDR3 is TGTGCCAGCATAGGATCGAGGAGGTGGCAGCCCCAGCATTTT. The chain is built from TRBV27 and TRBJ1-5; D call uncertain. V was trimmed by 7 bases and J by 7 bases, leaving 17 bases between them. The V gene's germline CDR1 is MNHEY and CDR2 SMNVEV (reference sequence). The CDR3 consists of 14 residues.

The J gene is TRBJ2-3, the V gene TRBV7-9; D tentatively fits TRBD1 or TRBD2 (6 bases each). The CDR3 runs 16 residues. The germline CDR1 and CDR2 sequences are SEHNR and FQNEAQ (reference sequence). V shed 7 bases and J shed 2 bases, with 19 bases lying between them. The CDR3 spells CASTSPEGGITDTQYF. In nucleotides, the CDR3 is TGTGCCAGCACCTCCCCCGAGGGGGGAATCACAGATACGCAGTATTTT.

This chain joins TRBV5-1 and TRBJ2-2; 10 bases are a match to TRBD2. Germline lookup yields CDR1 SGHRS and CDR2 YFSETQ. Germline trimming cut 1 base from V and 4 bases from J; bases unmatched to any gene: 10. The CDR3 length is 18 residues. The CDR3 region is CASSLPRTSGFGTGELFF. The CDR3 DNA reads TGCGCCAGCAGCTTGCCGCGGACTAGCGGATTTGGCACCGGGGAGCTGTTTTTT. Full variable domain (rest looked up from reference TRBV5-1 and TRBJ2-2): KAGVTQTPRYLIKTRGQQVTLSCSPISGHRSVSWYQQTPGQGLQFLFEYFSETQRNKGNFPGRFSGRQFSNSRSEMNVSTLELGDSALYLCASSLPRTSGFGTGELFFGEGSRLTVL.

The chain combines TRBV7-2 with TRBJ1-5, with 8 positions matching TRBD1. Trimming removed 1 base from V and 1 base from J; junction bases left unmatched: 6. CDR3 length: 17 amino acids. Germline V gene lookup returns CDR1 SGHTA and CDR2 FQGNSA. As DNA, the CDR3 is TGTGCCAGCAGCTTAGGGTACAGGGGGGTGAGCAATCAGCCCCAGCATTTT. Amino acids: CASSLGYRGVSNQPQHF. The whole variable domain, filled in from reference TRBV7-2 and TRBJ1-5, reads GAGVSQSPSNKVTEKGKDVELRCDPISGHTALYWYRQSLGQGLEFLIYFQGNSAPDKSGLPSDRFSAERTGGSVSTLTIQRTQQEDSAVYLCASSLGYRGVSNQPQHFGDGTRLSIL.

The rearrangement links TRBV15 to TRBJ1-5, with D maybe TRBD1 (6 bases). Germline CDR1 reads LNHNV; CDR2 reads YYDKDF (reference sequence). The CDR3 totals 12 residues. V was pared by 5 bases and J by 7 bases, with 9 bases between. CDR3 nucleotides: TGTGCCACCAGCCGGAGGGGGCAGCCCCAGCATTTT. Translating gives CATSRRGQPQHF.

The V gene is TRBV11-2, the J gene TRBJ2-5; D remains unclear. V shed 4 bases and J shed 7 bases, with 7 bases lying between them. CDR3 size: 11 residues. The germline V gene encodes CDR1 SGHAT and CDR2 FQNNGV. The CDR3 loop is CASSSYGTQYF. The CDR3 nucleotides read TGTGCCAGCAGCTCTTACGGGACCCAGTACTTC.

The chain uses TRBV11-2 and TRBJ1-2; D unresolved. V was trimmed by 0 bases and J by 5 bases, leaving 13 bases between them. The CDR3 sequence is 15 residues long. Germline loops: CDR1 SGHAT, CDR2 FQNNGV. The CDR3 DNA reads TGTGCCAGCAGCTTAGATTCGGTGATCGGATATGGCTACACCTTC. This codes for CASSLDSVIGYGYTF.

The chain recombines TRBV10-3 with TRBJ2-1, with 15 bases identical to TRBD2. The V gene end was trimmed by 7 bases and the J gene end by 4 bases; junction bases not matched to a gene: 11. The CDR3 extends over 18 amino acids. The germline V gene encodes CDR1 ENHRY and CDR2 SYGVKD. The CDR3 loop reads CAINHPGLAGGGYNEQFF. In nucleotides, the CDR3 is TGTGCCATCAACCACCCCGGACTAGCGGGAGGGGGATACAATGAGCAGTTCTTC.

The rearrangement links TRBV7-2 to TRBJ2-5; TRBD2 aligns across 8 bases. The CDR3 runs 15 residues. After removal of 5 bases from V and 1 base from J, the junction contained 6 bases not matched to a gene. Germline CDR1 SGHTA, CDR2 FQGNSA. The CDR3 spells CASSSTSGGQETQYF. CDR3 DNA: TGTGCCAGCAGCAGTACGAGCGGGGGCCAAGAGACCCAGTACTTC.

The J gene is TRBJ2-1, the V gene TRBV23-1; TRBD2 matches at 7 bases. TRBV23-1 is assigned to the ORF class and has an uncertain function. J was trimmed by 4 bases and V by 6 bases; bases with no gene match: 12. The CDR3 contains 16 residues. The CDR3 sequence is CASSPRRLAEYNEQFF. CDR3 bases: TGCGCCAGCAGCCCAAGAAGGCTAGCGGAGTACAATGAGCAGTTCTTC.

The chain links TRBV19 to TRBJ2-2; 11 positions match TRBD1. Trimming took 5 bases from V and 3 from J; bases not matched to a gene: 5. The CDR3 has 16 residues. Germline assignment: CDR1 LNHDA and CDR2 SQIVND (reference sequence). The CDR3 DNA reads as TGTGCCAGTAGTTTCCGGACAGGGGGCTACACCGGGGAGCTGTTTTTT. It specifies CASSFRTGGYTGELFF.

The sample holds one count of this clone. The chain carries TRBV6-6 and TRBJ1-4; TRBD1 agrees at 8 bases. V lost 6 bases to trimming and J lost 7 bases; unmatched junction nucleotides: 7. The CDR3 totals 14 residues. Germline V gives CDR1 MNHNY, CDR2 SVGAGI (reference sequence). The CDR3 DNA reads TGTGCCAGCAGATTCCAGGGGGCGAGTGAAAAACTGTTTTTT. Encoded protein: CASRFQGASEKLFF.

In nucleotides, the CDR3 is TGTGCCAGCAGCTCCAAGACTAGCGGGCTTCAAGAGACCCAGTACTTC. Its translation: CASSSKTSGLQETQYF. The genes are TRBV5-6 and TRBJ2-5; 10 positions match TRBD2. Looked up from germline, CDR1 is SGHDT and CDR2 is YYEEEE. This CDR3 contains 16 residues. Trimming cost V 3 bases and J 2 bases; bases outside gene matches: 7.

V and J are TRBV6-5 and TRBJ1-1; TRBD1 is a possible D gene (6 bases). The CDR3 contains 16 residues. Trimming left V 3 bases short and J 4 bases short, with 18 bases between. Germline V CDR1 and CDR2: MNHEY, SVGAGI. The CDR3 sequence: CASSYSGGGPGTEAFF. Here the CDR3 DNA reads TGTGCCAGCAGTTATTCAGGCGGGGGGCCTGGCACTGAAGCTTTCTTT.

This rearrangement joins TRBV6-1 to TRBJ2-7; 7 nucleotides match TRBD1. The CDR3 runs to 14 residues. The J segment lost 2 bases and the V segment lost 1 base, leaving 2 bases of the junction unmatched. CDR1 is MNHNS and CDR2 is SASEGT in the germline V gene. This CDR3 is CASSEGGGTYEQYF. In DNA form, the CDR3 reads TGTGCCAGCAGTGAAGGAGGGGGCACCTACGAGCAGTACTTC.

J is TRBJ2-7 and V is TRBV7-2; no clear D gene. The CDR3 has 14 residues. Germline-derived CDR1 and CDR2 are SGHTA and FQGNSA. Between the trimmed V and J ends, which lost 0 bases and 1 base, there was a span of 7 bases. The CDR3 nucleotides are TGTGCCAGCAGCTTAGCGGTCAGGTCCTACGAGCAGTACTTC. The encoded protein is CASSLAVRSYEQYF.

This chain joins TRBV5-1 and TRBJ2-1, with D maybe TRBD2 (5 bases). V dropped 1 base and J dropped 5 bases, with 7 bases sitting between them. In germline, CDR1 is SGHRS, CDR2 YFSETQ. This CDR3 has 13 amino acids. CDR3 loop: CASSLIGDNEQFF. CDR3 bases: TGCGCCAGCAGCTTGATCGGGGACAATGAGCAGTTCTTC.

The chain is built from TRBV4-1 and TRBJ2-5; 10 positions agree with TRBD2. Germline CDR1 and CDR2: MGHRA and YSYEKL. The CDR3 loop spans 15 amino acids. V was pared by 5 bases and J by 4 bases, with 7 bases of the junction left unmatched. The CDR3 region is CASSWASGGRETQYF. The CDR3 bases are TGCGCCAGCAGCTGGGCTAGCGGGGGCCGAGAGACCCAGTACTTC.